One sample yielded the 20 T cell receptor beta chains listed below, sequenced in a study of neoadjuvant anti-PD-1 for oral cavity cancer. Profiling relied on immunoSEQ multiplex PCR, and the TCRdb table lists in-frame clones only, not all of them. The data hold 7,500 or so clones, with about 53% observed a single time. Sample: tumor tissue, taken before nivolumab (anti-PD-1) treatment. The source is a person between 35 and 79 years old with oral cavity squamous cell carcinoma.

The chain is built from TRBV6-5 and TRBJ1-5; 8 bases are shared with TRBD1. This CDR3 is 12 amino acids long. The V gene end was trimmed by 6 bases and the J gene end by 5 bases; junction bases not matched to a gene: 0. Germline V lookup: CDR1 MNHEY, CDR2 SVGAGI. This CDR3 is CASRQGDQPQHF. For the CDR3, the DNA is TGTGCCAGCAGACAGGGGGATCAGCCCCAGCATTTT.

The CDR3 spells CSVDPGTSARYYTDTQYF. CDR3 DNA sequence: TGCAGCGTTGACCCCGGGACTAGCGCTCGCTATTACACAGATACGCAGTATTTT. The V and J genes are TRBV29-1 and TRBJ2-3; 10 nucleotides line up with TRBD2. The length of the CDR3 is 18 residues. Germline loops: CDR1 SQVTM, CDR2 ANQGSEA. V was clipped by 3 bases and J by 2 bases; unmatched bases: 14.

CDR3 DNA: TGTGCCAGTAGTATCTGGAGGGATTCCTACAATGAGCAGTTCTTC. The encoded protein is CASSIWRDSYNEQFF. The chain carries TRBV19 and TRBJ2-1; the D gene is possibly TRBD2 (6 bases). CDR1 and CDR2 (germline): LNHDA, SQIVND (reference sequence). The CDR3 length is 15 residues. Trimming took off 3 bases at V and 1 base at J, with 10 bases between the two ends.

This chain connects TRBV6-5 to TRBJ2-7, with D perhaps TRBD2 (5 bases). CDR1 is MNHEY and CDR2 is SVGAGI in the germline V gene. Trimming shortened V by 6 bases and J by 9 bases, and 15 bases separated the two germline ends. The CDR3 extends over 12 amino acids. The CDR3 region is CASSPVRERQYF. CDR3 nucleotides: TGTGCCAGCAGCCCTGTGAGGGAGCGGCAGTACTTC.

This sequence joins TRBV5-6 and TRBJ2-5, with D uncertain. The CDR3 has 15 residues. The V end lost 4 bases, the J end lost 6 bases, and 19 bases lay between the germline ends. Per germline, CDR1 SGHDT and CDR2 YYEEEE. The CDR3 DNA reads TGTGCCAGCAGCGAGGTATCTTCTAGTGGTCAGACCCAGTACTTC. It specifies CASSEVSSSGQTQYF.

This rearrangement joins TRBV7-8 to TRBJ2-2; 7 positions match TRBD2. This CDR3 comprises 15 residues. V was pared by 3 bases and J by 7 bases, with 8 bases of the junction left unmatched. Germline values: CDR1 SGHVS, CDR2 FQNEAQ. The CDR3 reads CASSLDSGWSGELFF. CDR3 bases: TGTGCCAGCAGCTTGGATAGCGGGTGGAGCGGGGAGCTGTTTTTT.

The V gene is TRBV7-3, the J gene TRBJ1-4; 8 bases are shared with TRBD1. V shed 4 bases, J shed 5 bases, and the junction held 6 bases outside the gene matches. The CDR3 contains 15 residues. Germline CDR1 SGHTA, CDR2 FQGTGA. The CDR3 spells CASSSRQGWNEKLFF. The DNA for the CDR3 is TGTGCCAGCAGCTCTCGACAGGGGTGGAATGAAAAACTGTTTTTT.

This clone rates as large. This chain joins TRBV11-2 and TRBJ2-3; maybe TRBD1 (6 bases). CDR1 and CDR2 from the germline V gene are SGHAT and FQNNGV. The ends were cut back, 5 bases at V and 6 bases at J, with 9 bases in the middle. The CDR3 is 12 residues long. The CDR3 region has the DNA TGTGCCAGCAGCCAGACAGGTGATACGCAGTATTTT. Protein sequence: CASSQTGDTQYF.

J is TRBJ1-1 and V is TRBV5-5; 7 bases match TRBD1. J lost 1 base, V lost 6 bases, and 9 bases had no gene match. CDR1 and CDR2 (germline): SGHKS, YYEKEE (reference sequence). This CDR3 has 15 residues. The CDR3 nucleotides are TGTGCCAGCACCGAGGGGGCCCTTGGGAACACTGAAGCTTTCTTT. As protein: CASTEGALGNTEAFF. The complete variable domain, with remaining parts taken from reference TRBV5-5 and TRBJ1-1, reads DAGVTQSPTHLIKTRGQQVTLRCSPISGHKSVSWYQQVLGQGPQFIFQYYEKEERGRGNFPDRFSARQFPNYSSELNVNALLLGDSALYLCASTEGALGNTEAFFGQGTRLTVV.

The chain recombines TRBV10-2 with TRBJ2-1, with a possible D match to TRBD2 (6 bases). CDR1 is WSHSY and CDR2 is SAAADI in the germline V gene. This CDR3 comprises 14 residues. V gave up 0 bases and J gave up 9 bases, with 12 bases separating them. CDR3 protein: CASSESRLVGEQFF. CDR3 sequence (DNA): TGCGCCAGCAGTGAGTCGAGACTAGTAGGTGAGCAGTTCTTC.

This clone occurred once. The chain carries TRBV28 and TRBJ2-1; the D gene is possibly TRBD2 (6 bases). Deletions cut 1 base from V and 6 bases from J, with 16 bases between. Per germline, CDR1 MDHEN and CDR2 SYDVKM. This CDR3 comprises 16 residues. CDR3 residues: CASSLSSPGLRNEQFF. In DNA, the CDR3 is TGTGCCAGCAGTTTATCGAGTCCGGGACTGCGCAATGAGCAGTTCTTC.

The chain couples TRBV10-3 to TRBJ2-7; TRBD1 agrees at 7 bases. The germline V gene encodes CDR1 ENHRY and CDR2 SYGVKD. The CDR3 contains 12 residues. Unmatched junction bases numbered 5, after V lost 8 bases and J lost 4 bases. CDR3 DNA sequence: TGTGCCATCGGACAACAGGGGTACGAGCAGTACTTC. This codes for CAIGQQGYEQYF.

This chain joins TRBV7-8 and TRBJ2-7; TRBD2 might be the D (6 bases). The CDR3 contains 12 residues. V was shortened by 5 bases and J by 2 bases, with 7 bases between the two germline ends. Germline V gives CDR1 SGHVS, CDR2 FQNEAQ. The CDR3: CASSPGAYEQYF. CDR3 DNA sequence: TGTGCCAGCAGCCCGGGGGCCTACGAGCAGTACTTC.

This clone is deemed medium-sized (0.01 to 0.1%). The chain recombines TRBV11-2 with TRBJ1-1; 9 nucleotides agree with TRBD1. Germline loops: CDR1 SGHAT, CDR2 FQNNGV. V lost 1 base and J lost 0; bases outside the gene matches: 3. This CDR3 contains 16 residues. Here the CDR3 DNA reads TGTGCCAGCAGCTTAGGCGGGACAGGGCTGAACACTGAAGCTTTCTTT. It codes for CASSLGGTGLNTEAFF.

This clone was observed a few times. The chain uses TRBV6-5 and TRBJ2-1, with TRBD1 identical over 9 bases. The CDR3 length is 12 residues. Trimming cost V 6 bases and J 9 bases; bases outside gene matches: 3. The germline gives CDR1 MNHEY, CDR2 SVGAGI. Here the CDR3 DNA reads TGTGCCAGCAGGGACAGGGGAGGTGAGCAGTTCTTC. Protein: CASRDRGGEQFF.

This clone was found a few times. This rearrangement joins TRBV9 to TRBJ1-1; D gene unclear. The CDR3 has 15 amino acids. V was trimmed by 1 base and J by 1 base, leaving 11 bases between them. The V gene's germline CDR1 is SGDLS and CDR2 YYNGEE. The DNA for the CDR3 is TGTGCCAGCAGCGTAACGGCAGAGTGGAACACTGAAGCTTTCTTT. Its translation: CASSVTAEWNTEAFF. Full variable domain (missing parts from reference TRBV9 and TRBJ1-1): DSGVTQTPKHLITATGQRVTLRCSPRSGDLSVYWYQQSLDQGLQFLIQYYNGEERAKGNILERFSAQQFPDLHSELNLSSLELGDSALYFCASSVTAEWNTEAFFGQGTRLTVV.

The V call is TRBV6-6, the J call TRBJ2-7, with 9 bases aligning to TRBD1. The CDR3 runs 14 residues. Germline assignment: CDR1 MNHNY and CDR2 SVGAGI (reference sequence). V shed 6 bases and J 5 bases; nucleotides not matched to a gene: 8. The DNA for the CDR3 is TGTGCCAGCAGCCTCCGGGACAGGGTCAACGAGCAGTACTTC. This encodes CASSLRDRVNEQYF.

The chain recombines TRBV6-6 with TRBJ2-7; 7 bases are a match to TRBD1. This CDR3 comprises 15 residues. CDR1 MNHNY and CDR2 SVGAGI come from the germline V gene (reference sequence). V trimming: 6 bases; J trimming: 0 bases; junction bases outside the gene matches: 8. The CDR3 sequence is CASRLGQASSYEQYF. The CDR3, as DNA: TGTGCCAGCAGGCTTGGACAGGCCAGCTCCTACGAGCAGTACTTC.

This clone was observed a few times. The rearrangement joins TRBV5-1 to TRBJ2-2, with TRBD2 identical over 7 bases. Germline V lookup: CDR1 SGHRS, CDR2 YFSETQ. CDR3 length: 14 amino acids. V shed 3 bases, J shed 2 bases, and the junction held 1 base outside the gene matches. The CDR3 here is CASSWEGNTGELFF. DNA for the CDR3: TGCGCCAGCAGCTGGGAGGGCAACACCGGGGAGCTGTTTTTT.

The rearrangement joins TRBV27 to TRBJ2-1, with D perhaps TRBD1 (6 bases). CDR3 length: 15 residues. Germline CDR1 is MNHEY and CDR2 is SMNVEV (reference sequence). V was cut by 3 bases and J by 5 bases, with 14 bases left in between. The CDR3 loop reads CASSFEGGPHNEQFF. The DNA for the CDR3 is TGTGCCAGCAGTTTCGAAGGGGGTCCCCACAATGAGCAGTTCTTC.